The clone carrying this TCR beta chain has a count of ten or more. CDR1 SGHRS and CDR2 YFSETQ come from the germline V gene. With V trimmed by 5 bases and J by 5 bases, 16 bases remained unmatched. The CDR3 has 17 amino acids. Barcoded TCR alpha and TCR beta cDNA libraries with UMIs came from 5'RACE using constant-segment primers. MiXCR, run by TCRdb on the 5' RACE reads, gives a single entry per CDR3 protein. This table holds about 140,000 distinct CDR3 sequences, 15% to 20% found once. The data were obtained in a study of T-cell memory formation after mild COVID-19. The J gene is TRBJ2-1, the V gene TRBV5-1, with 7 nucleotides matching TRBD1. Sequenced: PBMCs or a T cell subset sorted from them (not recorded which). This receptor was obtained from an adult woman who had mild COVID-19 (a few samples of this study predate the infection). Cell type and time point are not known. DNA of the CDR3: TGCGCCAGCAGTTCGTCATCGGGACAGCGTCTCCACAATGAGCAGTTCTTC. As protein: CASSSSSGQRLHNEQFF.